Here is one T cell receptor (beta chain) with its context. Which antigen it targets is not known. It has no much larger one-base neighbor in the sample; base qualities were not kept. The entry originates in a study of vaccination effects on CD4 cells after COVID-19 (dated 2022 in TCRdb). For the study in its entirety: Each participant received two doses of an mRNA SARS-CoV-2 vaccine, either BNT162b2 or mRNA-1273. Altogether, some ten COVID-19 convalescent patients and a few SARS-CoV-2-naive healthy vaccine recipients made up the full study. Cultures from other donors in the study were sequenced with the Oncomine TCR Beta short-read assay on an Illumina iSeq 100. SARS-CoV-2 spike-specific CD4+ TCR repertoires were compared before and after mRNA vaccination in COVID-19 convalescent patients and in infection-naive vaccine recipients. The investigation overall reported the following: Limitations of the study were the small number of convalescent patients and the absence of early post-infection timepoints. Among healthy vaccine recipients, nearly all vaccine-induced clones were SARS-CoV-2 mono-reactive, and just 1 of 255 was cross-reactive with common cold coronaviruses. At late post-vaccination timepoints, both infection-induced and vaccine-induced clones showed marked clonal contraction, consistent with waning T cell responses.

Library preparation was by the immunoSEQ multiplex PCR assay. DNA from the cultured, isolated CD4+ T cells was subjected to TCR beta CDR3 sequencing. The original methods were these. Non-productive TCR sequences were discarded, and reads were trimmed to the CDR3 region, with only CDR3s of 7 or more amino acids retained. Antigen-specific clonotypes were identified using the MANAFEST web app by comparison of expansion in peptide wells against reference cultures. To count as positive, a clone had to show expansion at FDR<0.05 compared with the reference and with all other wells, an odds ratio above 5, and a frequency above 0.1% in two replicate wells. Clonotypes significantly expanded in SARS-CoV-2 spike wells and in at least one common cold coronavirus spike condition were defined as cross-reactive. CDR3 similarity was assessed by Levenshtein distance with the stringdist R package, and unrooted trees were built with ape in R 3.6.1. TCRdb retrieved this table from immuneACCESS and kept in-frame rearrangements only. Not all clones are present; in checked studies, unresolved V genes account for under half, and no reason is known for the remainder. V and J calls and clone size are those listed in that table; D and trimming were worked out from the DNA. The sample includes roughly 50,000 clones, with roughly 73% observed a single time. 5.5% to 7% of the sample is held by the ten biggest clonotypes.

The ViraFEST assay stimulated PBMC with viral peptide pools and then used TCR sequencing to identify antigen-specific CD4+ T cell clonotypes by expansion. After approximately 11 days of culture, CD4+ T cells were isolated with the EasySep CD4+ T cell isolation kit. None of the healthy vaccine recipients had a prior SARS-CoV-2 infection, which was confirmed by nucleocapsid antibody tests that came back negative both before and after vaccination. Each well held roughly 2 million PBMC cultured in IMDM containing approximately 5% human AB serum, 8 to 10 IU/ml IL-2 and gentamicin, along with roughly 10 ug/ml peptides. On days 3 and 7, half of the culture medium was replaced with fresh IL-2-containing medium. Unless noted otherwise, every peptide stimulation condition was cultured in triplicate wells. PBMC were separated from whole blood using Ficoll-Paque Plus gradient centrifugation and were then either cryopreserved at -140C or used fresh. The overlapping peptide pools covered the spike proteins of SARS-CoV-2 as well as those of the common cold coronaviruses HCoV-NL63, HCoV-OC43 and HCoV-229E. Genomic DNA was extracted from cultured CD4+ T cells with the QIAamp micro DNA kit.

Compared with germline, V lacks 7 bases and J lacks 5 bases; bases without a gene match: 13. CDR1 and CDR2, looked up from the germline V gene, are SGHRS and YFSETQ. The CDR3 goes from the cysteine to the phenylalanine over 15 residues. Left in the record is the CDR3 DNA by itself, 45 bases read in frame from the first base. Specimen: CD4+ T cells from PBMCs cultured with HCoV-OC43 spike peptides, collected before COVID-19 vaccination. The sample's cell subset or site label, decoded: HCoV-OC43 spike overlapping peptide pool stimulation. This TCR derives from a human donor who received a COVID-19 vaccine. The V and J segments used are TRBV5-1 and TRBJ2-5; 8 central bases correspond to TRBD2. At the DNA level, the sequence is TGCGCCAGCTTGCGGGGGGAATGGGCGAGGGAGACCCAGTACTTC. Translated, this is CASLRGEWARETQYF.